Shown below are 13 T cell receptor beta chains from a single sample sequenced in a study of OX40 agonist ivuxolimab in advanced cancers. Repertoires were generated with immunoSEQ multiplex PCR, while TCRdb's copy carries only in-frame clones and drops some. This sample yields 60,000 or so clones, of which around 83% are seen a single time; 4% to 5% belongs to the top ten. The source material was CD4+ or CD8+ T cells sorted from blood, sampled in a trial of the OX40 agonist ivuxolimab. These receptors originate from an adult with an advanced solid tumor such as melanoma, head and neck, liver or kidney cancer.

As for this clone: The same CDR3 is also encoded by other DNA sequences in this sample. The gene calls are TRBV9 and TRBJ2-1; D is ambiguous. This CDR3 is built from 13 residues. Trimming left V 2 bases short and J 3 bases short, with 6 bases between. Germline-derived CDR1 and CDR2 are SGDLS and YYNGEE. The CDR3 protein is CASSVGVYNEQFF. In DNA, the CDR3 is TGTGCCAGCAGCGTTGGCGTCTACAATGAGCAGTTCTTC.

V usage is TRBV7-9 and J usage is TRBJ2-3; D is undetermined. V lost 4 bases and J lost 2, with 7 bases in between. The CDR3 loop spans 13 amino acids. In germline, CDR1 is SEHNR, CDR2 FQNEAQ (reference sequence). Here the CDR3 DNA reads TGTGCCAGCAGCTCCAAATTCACAGATACGCAGTATTTT. Translated: CASSSKFTDTQYF.

This clone was seen just once. The chain joins TRBV18 to TRBJ2-5, with no clear D. Germline lookup yields CDR1 KGHSH and CDR2 LQKENI. This CDR3 contains 14 residues. Trimming removed 0 bases from V and 0 bases from J, with 5 bases in between. This CDR3 is CASSPPVYQETQYF. The CDR3 DNA follows: TGTGCCAGCTCACCACCGGTTTACCAAGAGACCCAGTACTTC.

The chain uses TRBV19 and TRBJ2-5; no reliable D call. Trimming shortened V by 5 bases and J by 2 bases, and 18 bases separated the two germline ends. Germline V gene data show CDR1 as LNHDA and CDR2 as SQIVND (reference sequence). This CDR3 spans 16 amino acids. The CDR3 spells CASSPTWPGIQETQYF. The CDR3, as DNA: TGTGCCAGTAGTCCCACCTGGCCGGGTATTCAAGAGACCCAGTACTTC.

The chain carries TRBV19 and TRBJ1-5; 11 bases line up with TRBD1. CDR1 and CDR2 (germline): LNHDA, SQIVND (reference sequence). The CDR3 is made up of 18 amino acids. V shed 5 bases, J shed 11 bases, and the junction held 20 bases outside the gene matches. CDR3 DNA: TGTGCCAGTAGTGCCGGGACAGGGGGTCCCCAGCCGGGGGTATCCCAGCATTTT. As protein: CASSAGTGGPQPGVSQHF.

This chain uses TRBV5-1 with TRBJ2-5; 9 bases fit TRBD2. The V and J ends lost 6 bases and 0 bases, in that order; junction bases with no gene match: 0. This CDR3 spans 13 amino acids. CDR1 is SGHRS and CDR2 is YFSETQ in the germline V gene. This CDR3 reads CASIAGDQETQYF. As DNA, the CDR3 is TGCGCCAGCATAGCGGGGGACCAAGAGACCCAGTACTTC.

This chain connects TRBV10-1 to TRBJ1-4; D unresolved. Germline V gene data show CDR1 as WNHNN and CDR2 as SYGVQD (reference sequence). V was pared by 10 bases and J by 0 bases, with 9 bases between. The CDR3 runs 13 residues. The CDR3 bases are TGCGCCATTCGAAGGGCAACTAATGAAAAACTGTTTTTT. Its protein product is CAIRRATNEKLFF.

The rearrangement links TRBV6-1 to TRBJ2-3; possibly TRBD2 for D (5 bases). CDR3 length: 15 residues. The germline CDR1 and CDR2 sequences are MNHNS and SASEGT. The ends were cut back, 2 bases at V and 3 bases at J, with 12 bases in the middle. In DNA form, the CDR3 reads TGTGCCAGCAGTGAATCGTCCGGGGTAACAGATACGCAGTATTTT. Its protein product is CASSESSGVTDTQYF.

J is TRBJ1-1 and V is TRBV19; D is unclear. Germline CDR1 is LNHDA and CDR2 is SQIVND (reference sequence). Trimming cost V 8 bases and J 7 bases, with 14 bases left between them. The CDR3 runs 12 residues. CDR3 in DNA: TGTGCCAGTTCCCCGCCGGGATTTGAAGCTTTCTTT. Its translation: CASSPPGFEAFF. The full variable domain, rest sourced from reference TRBV19 and TRBJ1-1, is DGGITQSPKYLFRKEGQNVTLSCEQNLNHDAMYWYRQDPGQGLRLIYYSQIVNDFQKGDIAEGYSVSREKKESFPLTVTSAQKNPTAFYLCASSPPGFEAFFGQGTRLTVV.

The chain couples TRBV7-8 to TRBJ1-5; D ambiguous. Trimming took 1 base from V and 3 from J, leaving 10 bases between them. There are 15 residues in the CDR3. CDR1 is SGHVS and CDR2 is FQNEAQ in the germline V gene. This CDR3 reads CASSLGVGINQPQHF. The CDR3 coding sequence is TGTGCCAGCAGCTTAGGGGTCGGTATCAATCAGCCCCAGCATTTT. The full variable domain, rest sourced from reference TRBV7-8 and TRBJ1-5, is GAGVSQSPRYKVAKRGQDVALRCDPISGHVSLFWYQQALGQGPEFLTYFQNEAQLDKSGLPSDRFFAERPEGSVSTLKIQRTQQEDSAVYLCASSLGVGINQPQHFGDGTRLSIL.

V gene TRBV7-9 combines with J gene TRBJ2-7; D may be TRBD1 (5 bases). The CDR3 totals 15 residues. Per the germline V gene, CDR1 is SEHNR and CDR2 is FQNEAQ (reference sequence). The ends were cut back, 5 bases at V and 4 bases at J, with 18 bases in the middle. The CDR3 bases are TGTGCCAGCAGCCGAAATCAGGGCATCGGGTACGAGCAGTACTTC. Translation: CASSRNQGIGYEQYF.

The chain combines TRBV7-2 with TRBJ1-5; D gene uncertain. V was cut by 1 base and J by 10 bases, with 8 bases left in between. The CDR3 loop spans 12 amino acids. Looked up from germline, CDR1 is SGHTA and CDR2 is FQGNSA. DNA for the CDR3: TGTGCCAGCAGCTTAGGGGCGCACCCCCAGCATTTT. This gives the protein CASSLGAHPQHF.

The count of this clone is one. V usage is TRBV30 and J usage is TRBJ2-1; no clear D. This CDR3 spans 12 amino acids. The V gene's germline CDR1 is GTSNPN and CDR2 SVGIG (reference sequence). The V and J ends lost 3 bases and 10 bases respectively, with 13 bases between them. This chain's CDR3 is CAWSPSVGEQFF. In DNA form, the CDR3 reads TGTGCCTGGAGCCCCTCCGTCGGGGAGCAGTTCTTC.